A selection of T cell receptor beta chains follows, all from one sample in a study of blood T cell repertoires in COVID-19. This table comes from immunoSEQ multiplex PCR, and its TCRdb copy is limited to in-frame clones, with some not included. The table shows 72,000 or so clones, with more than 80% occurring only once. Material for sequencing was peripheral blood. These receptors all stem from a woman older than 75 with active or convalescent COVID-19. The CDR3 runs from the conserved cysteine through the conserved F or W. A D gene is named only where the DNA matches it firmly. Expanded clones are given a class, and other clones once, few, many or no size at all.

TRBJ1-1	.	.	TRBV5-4	TGTGCCAGCACCTGGGGGCCGGGTATGGCGGGGAACACTGAAGCTTTCTTT	CASTWGPGMAGNTEAFF
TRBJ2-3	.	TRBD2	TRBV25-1	TGTGCCAGCAGTCGGGAGCTAGCGGGGCCCTGGGCAGATACGCAGTATTTT	CASSRELAGPWADTQYF
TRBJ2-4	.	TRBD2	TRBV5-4	TGTGCCAGCAGCTCTACTAGCGGGGGTGGTATTCAGTACTTC	CASSSTSGGGIQYF
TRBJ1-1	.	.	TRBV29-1	TGCAGCGTTGAAGATGGGGGACTTCCTCTGTGGACTGAAGCTTTCTTT	CSVEDGGLPLWTEAFF
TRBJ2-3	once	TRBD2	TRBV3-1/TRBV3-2	TGTGCCAGCAGCCAAGATGAGGCGGGGGCAGATACGCAGTATTTT	CASSQDEAGADTQYF
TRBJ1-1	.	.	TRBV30	TGTGCCTGGAAACCCAACGGGAACACTGAAGCTTTCTTT	CAWKPNGNTEAFF
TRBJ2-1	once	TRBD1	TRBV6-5	TGTGCCAGCAGTTACTGGGGACAGGGCTCCAATGAGCAGTTCTTC	CASSYWGQGSNEQFF
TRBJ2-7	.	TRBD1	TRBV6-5	TGTGCTAGTCAGCCGGGACAGGTATACGAGCAGTACTTC	CASQPGQVYEQYF
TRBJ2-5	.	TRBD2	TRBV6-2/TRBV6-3	TGTGCCAGCAGCTCCCGACTAGCGGGGGAGTGGGAGACCCAGTACTTC	CASSSRLAGEWETQYF
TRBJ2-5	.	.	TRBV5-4	TGTGCCAGCAGCTGGGGGCGCGGAGAGACCCAGTACTTC	CASSWGRGETQYF
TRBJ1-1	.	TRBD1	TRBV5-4	TGTGCCAGCAGGGGGGACAGGGTGAACACTGAAGCTTTCTTT	CASRGDRVNTEAFF
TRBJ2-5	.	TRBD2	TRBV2	TGTGCCAGCAGGAAGGCGACGGCTAGCGGGGAAGAGACCCAGTACTTC	CASRKATASGEETQYF
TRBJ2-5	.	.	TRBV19	TGTGCCAGTAGTATAGCGGGCAGGGGACAAGAGACCCAGTACTTC	CASSIAGRGQETQYF
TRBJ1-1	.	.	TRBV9	TGTGCCAGCAGGGCAGGGGATAACACTGAAGCTTTCTTT	CASRAGDNTEAFF
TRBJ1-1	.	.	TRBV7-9	TGTGCCAGCAGCTTAACCCTCGGGGAGGTCACTGAAGCTTTCTTT	CASSLTLGEVTEAFF
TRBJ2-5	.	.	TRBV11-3	TGTGCCAGCAGCTTAGCATCAGAGACCCAGTACTTC	CASSLASETQYF
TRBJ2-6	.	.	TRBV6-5	TGTGCCAGCAAAAGGGGGTCTGGGGCCAACGTCCTGACTTTC	CASKRGSGANVLTF
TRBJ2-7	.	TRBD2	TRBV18	TGTGCCAGCTCCCAACCCGGCGGGGCGGGGGGGAGAAGCTCCTACGAGCAGTACTTC	CASSQPGGAGGRSSYEQYF
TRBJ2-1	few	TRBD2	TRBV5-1	TGCGCCAGCAGCTTGTCGTCGACCCCCGGACTAGCGGGGGGGAATTACAATGAGCAGTTCTTC	CASSLSSTPGLAGGNYNEQFF
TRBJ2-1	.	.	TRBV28	TGTGCCAGCACTTCCTCCTACAATGAGCAGTTCTTC	CASTSSYNEQFF
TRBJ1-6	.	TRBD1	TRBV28	TGTGCCAGCAGTTTTAGACAGGGTCTTATTACCCTCCACTTT	CASSFRQGLITLHF
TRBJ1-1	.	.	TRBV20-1	TGCAGTGTTAGCAAGCCTGAAGCTTTCTTT	CSVSKPEAFF
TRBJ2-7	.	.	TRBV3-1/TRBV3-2	TGTGCCAGCAGCCAAGATTGGGCAGGTCGATCCGAGCAGTACTTC	CASSQDWAGRSEQYF
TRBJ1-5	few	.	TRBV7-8	TGTGCCAGCAGGTCTCAGGGTGGCAATCAGCCCCAGCATTTT	CASRSQGGNQPQHF
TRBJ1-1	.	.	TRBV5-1	TGCGCCAGCAGCTTGGCAGGGGAGGGCACTGAAGCTTTCTTT	CASSLAGEGTEAFF
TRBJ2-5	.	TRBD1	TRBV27	TGTGCCAGCAGCGACAGGGGGGGTCTGCAAGAGACCCAGTACTTC	CASSDRGGLQETQYF
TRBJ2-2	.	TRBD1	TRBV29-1	TGCAGCGTTGAAGATCAGAGACAGGGGATCGCCGGGGAGCTGTTTTTT	CSVEDQRQGIAGELFF
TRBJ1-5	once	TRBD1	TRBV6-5	TGTGCCAGCAGTCCGACAGGGGATCAGCCCCAGCATTTT	CASSPTGDQPQHF
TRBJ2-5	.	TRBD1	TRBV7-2	TGTGCCAGCAGCTTTGGACAGGGGTATATCCCTATTAAAGTAGAGACCCAGTACTTC	CASSFGQGYIPIKVETQYF
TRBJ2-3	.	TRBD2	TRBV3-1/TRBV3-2	TGTGCCAGCAGCCAAGTCCCTAGCGGGGGGGCAGATACGCAGTATTTT	CASSQVPSGGADTQYF
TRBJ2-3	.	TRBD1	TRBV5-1	TGCGCCAGCAGCTTTGTTCCTTCTGGACAGGGGCGCCGGGGGGATACGCAGTATTTT	CASSFVPSGQGRRGDTQYF
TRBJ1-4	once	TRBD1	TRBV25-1	TGTGCCAGCAGCGAGACAGGGAGGAATGAAAAACTGTTTTTT	CASSETGRNEKLFF
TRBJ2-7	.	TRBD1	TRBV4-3	TGCGCCAGCAGCCACGATCTACAGGGGGCCCTCGAGCAGTACTTC	CASSHDLQGALEQYF
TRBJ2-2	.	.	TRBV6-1	TGTGCCAGCAGTGATGATGGGAGCTTCGGGGAGCTGTTTTTT	CASSDDGSFGELFF
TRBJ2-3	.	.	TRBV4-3	TGCGCCAGCAGCCGAGATGGGACTCCCCCAACAGATACGCAGTATTTT	CASSRDGTPPTDTQYF
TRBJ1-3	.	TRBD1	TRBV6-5	TGTGCCAGCAGACGACCGGGACAGGGAAACACCATATATTTT	CASRRPGQGNTIYF
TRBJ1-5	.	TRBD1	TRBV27	TGTGCCAGCAGCCGGGACAGCCTCCGCCCCCAGCATTTT	CASSRDSLRPQHF
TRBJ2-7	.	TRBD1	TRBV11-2	TGTGCCAGCAGCTTAGATCTGGTTCCGGGACAGGGGGCTTCCGAGCAGTACTTC	CASSLDLVPGQGASEQYF
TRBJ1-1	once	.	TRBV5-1	TGCGCCAGCAGCTTAAGCAGGGACACTGAAGCTTTCTTT	CASSLSRDTEAFF